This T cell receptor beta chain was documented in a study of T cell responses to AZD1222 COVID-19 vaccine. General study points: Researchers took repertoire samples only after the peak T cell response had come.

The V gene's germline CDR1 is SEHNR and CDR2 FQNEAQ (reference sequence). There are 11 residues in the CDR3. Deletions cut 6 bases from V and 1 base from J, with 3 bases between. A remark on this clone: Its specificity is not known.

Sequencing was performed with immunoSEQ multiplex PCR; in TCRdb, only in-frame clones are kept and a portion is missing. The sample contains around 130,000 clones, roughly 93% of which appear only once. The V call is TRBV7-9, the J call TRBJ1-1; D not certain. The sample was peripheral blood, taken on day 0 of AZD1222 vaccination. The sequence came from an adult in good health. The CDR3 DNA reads TGTGCCAGCAGTTCGAACACTGAAGCTTTCTTT. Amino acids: CASSSNTEAFF.